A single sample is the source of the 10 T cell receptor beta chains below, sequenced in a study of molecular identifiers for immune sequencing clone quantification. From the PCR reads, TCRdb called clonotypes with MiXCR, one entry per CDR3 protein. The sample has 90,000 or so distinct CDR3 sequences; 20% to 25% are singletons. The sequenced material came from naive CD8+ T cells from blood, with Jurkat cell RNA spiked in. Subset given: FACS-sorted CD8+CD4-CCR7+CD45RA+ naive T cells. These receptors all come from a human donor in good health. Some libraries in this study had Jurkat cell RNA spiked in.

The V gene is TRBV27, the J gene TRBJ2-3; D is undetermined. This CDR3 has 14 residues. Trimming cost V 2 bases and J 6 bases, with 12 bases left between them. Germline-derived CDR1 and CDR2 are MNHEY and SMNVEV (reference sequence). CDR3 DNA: TGTGCCAGCAGTTTAATGGCTCGTGTCGATACGCAGTATTTT. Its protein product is CASSLMARVDTQYF.

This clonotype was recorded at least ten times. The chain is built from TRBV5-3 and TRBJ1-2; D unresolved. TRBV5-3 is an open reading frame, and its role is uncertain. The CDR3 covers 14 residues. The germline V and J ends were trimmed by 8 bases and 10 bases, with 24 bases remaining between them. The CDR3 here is CASSLNNANSDYTF. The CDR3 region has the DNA TGTGCCAGCTCTCTCAACAATGCAAACTCCGACTACACCTTC.

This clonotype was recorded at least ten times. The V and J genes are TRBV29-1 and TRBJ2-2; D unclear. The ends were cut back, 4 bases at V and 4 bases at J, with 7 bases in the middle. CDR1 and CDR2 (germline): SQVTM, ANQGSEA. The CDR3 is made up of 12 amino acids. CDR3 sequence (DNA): TGCAGCGTTGTAAAGGGCACCGGGGAGCTGTTTTTT. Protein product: CSVVKGTGELFF.

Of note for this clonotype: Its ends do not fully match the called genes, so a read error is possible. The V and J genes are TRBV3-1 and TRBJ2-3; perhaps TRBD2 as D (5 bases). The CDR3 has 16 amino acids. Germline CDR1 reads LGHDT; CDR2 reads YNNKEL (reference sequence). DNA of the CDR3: TGTGCCAGCAGCCAAGATCCCGCAGCTAGCACAGATGCGCAGTATTTT. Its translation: CASSQDPAASTDAQYF.

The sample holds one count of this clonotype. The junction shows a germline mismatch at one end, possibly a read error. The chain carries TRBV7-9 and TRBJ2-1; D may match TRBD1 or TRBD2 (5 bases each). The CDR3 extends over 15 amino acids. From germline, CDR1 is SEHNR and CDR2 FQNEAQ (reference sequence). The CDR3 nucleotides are TGTGCCAGCAGCACTACAGGAGGCTCCAACAATGAGCAGTTCTTC. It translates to CASSTTGGSNNEQFF.

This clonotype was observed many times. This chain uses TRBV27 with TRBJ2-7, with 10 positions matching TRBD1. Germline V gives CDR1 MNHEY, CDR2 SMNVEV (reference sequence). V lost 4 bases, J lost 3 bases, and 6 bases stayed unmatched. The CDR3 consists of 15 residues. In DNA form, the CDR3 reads TGTGCCAGCAGTTACGCGACAGGGGGCTTCTACGAGCAGTACTTC. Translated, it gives CASSYATGGFYEQYF.

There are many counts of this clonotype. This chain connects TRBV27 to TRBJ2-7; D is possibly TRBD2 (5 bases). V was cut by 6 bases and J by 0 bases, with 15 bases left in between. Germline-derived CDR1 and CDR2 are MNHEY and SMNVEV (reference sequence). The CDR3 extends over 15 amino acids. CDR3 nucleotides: TGTGCCAGCAGGATAAGCGGCACCTTCTCCTACGAGCAGTACTTC. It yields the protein CASRISGTFSYEQYF.

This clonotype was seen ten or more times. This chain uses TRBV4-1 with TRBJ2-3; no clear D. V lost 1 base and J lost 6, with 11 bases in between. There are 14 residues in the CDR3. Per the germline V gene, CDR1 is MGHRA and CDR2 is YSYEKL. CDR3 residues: CASSQVLGKDTQYF. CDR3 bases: TGCGCCAGCAGCCAAGTTTTGGGAAAGGATACGCAGTATTTT.

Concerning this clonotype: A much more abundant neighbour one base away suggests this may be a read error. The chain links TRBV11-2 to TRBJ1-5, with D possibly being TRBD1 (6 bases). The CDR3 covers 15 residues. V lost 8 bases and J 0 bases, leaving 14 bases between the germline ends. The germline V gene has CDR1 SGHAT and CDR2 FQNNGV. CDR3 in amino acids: CASGQDSNSNQPQHF. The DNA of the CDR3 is TGTGCCAGCGGCCAGGACAGCAATAGCAATCAGCCCCAGCATTTT.

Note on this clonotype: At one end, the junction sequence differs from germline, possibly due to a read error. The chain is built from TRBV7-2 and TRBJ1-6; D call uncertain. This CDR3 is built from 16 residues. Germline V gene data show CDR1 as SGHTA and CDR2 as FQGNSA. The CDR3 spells CACSLVSEIYNSPLHF. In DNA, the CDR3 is TGTGCCTGCAGCTTAGTTTCGGAGATCTATAATTCACCCCTCCACTTT.